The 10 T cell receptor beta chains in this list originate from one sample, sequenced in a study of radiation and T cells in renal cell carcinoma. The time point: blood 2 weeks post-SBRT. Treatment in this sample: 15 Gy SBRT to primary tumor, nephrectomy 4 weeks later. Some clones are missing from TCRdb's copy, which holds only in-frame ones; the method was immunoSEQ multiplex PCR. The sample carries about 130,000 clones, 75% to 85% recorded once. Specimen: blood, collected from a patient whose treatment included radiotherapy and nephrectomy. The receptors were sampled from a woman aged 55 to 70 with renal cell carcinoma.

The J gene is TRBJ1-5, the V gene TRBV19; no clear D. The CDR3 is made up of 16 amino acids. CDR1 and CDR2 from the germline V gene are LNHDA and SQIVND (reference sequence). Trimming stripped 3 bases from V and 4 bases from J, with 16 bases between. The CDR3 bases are TGTGCCAGTAGTATCTCGGTTTTAACACTTAATCAGCCCCAGCATTTT. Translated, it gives CASSISVLTLNQPQHF.

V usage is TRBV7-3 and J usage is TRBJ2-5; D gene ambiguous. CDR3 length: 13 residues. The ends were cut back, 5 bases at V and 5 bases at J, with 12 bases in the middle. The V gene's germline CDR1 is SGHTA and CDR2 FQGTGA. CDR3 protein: CASSLSKSETQYF. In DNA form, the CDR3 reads TGTGCCAGCAGCCTTTCAAAGTCCGAGACCCAGTACTTC.

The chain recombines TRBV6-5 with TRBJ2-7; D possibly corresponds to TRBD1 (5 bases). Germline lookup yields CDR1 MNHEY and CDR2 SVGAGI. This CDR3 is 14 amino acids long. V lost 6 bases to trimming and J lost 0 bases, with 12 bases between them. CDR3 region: CASSTQGYSYEQYF. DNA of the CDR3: TGTGCCAGCAGCACCCAGGGCTACTCCTACGAGCAGTACTTC.

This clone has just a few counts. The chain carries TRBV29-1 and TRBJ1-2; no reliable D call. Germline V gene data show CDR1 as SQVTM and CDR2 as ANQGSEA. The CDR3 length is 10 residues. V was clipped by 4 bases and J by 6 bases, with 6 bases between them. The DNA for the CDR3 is TGCAGCGTTGGAGAGGATGGCTACACCTTC. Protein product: CSVGEDGYTF.

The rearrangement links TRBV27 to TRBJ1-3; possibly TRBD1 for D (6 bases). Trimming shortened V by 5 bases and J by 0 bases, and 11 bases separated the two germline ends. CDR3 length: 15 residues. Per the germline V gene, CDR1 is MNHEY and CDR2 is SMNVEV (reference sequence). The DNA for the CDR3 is TGTGCCAGCAGTACCCTGGACAGCTCTGGAAACACCATATATTTT. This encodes CASSTLDSSGNTIYF.

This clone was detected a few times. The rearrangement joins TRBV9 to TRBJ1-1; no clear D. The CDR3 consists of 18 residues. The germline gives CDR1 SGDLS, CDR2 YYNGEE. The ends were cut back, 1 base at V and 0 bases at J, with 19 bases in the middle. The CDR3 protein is CASSVSSGGVFMNTEAFF. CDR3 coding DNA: TGTGCCAGCAGCGTATCGTCCGGCGGGGTATTTATGAACACTGAAGCTTTCTTT.

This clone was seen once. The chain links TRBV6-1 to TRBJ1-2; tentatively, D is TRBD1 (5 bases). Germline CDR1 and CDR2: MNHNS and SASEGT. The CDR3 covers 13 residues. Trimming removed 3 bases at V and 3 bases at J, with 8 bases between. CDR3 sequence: CASSETVHYGYTF. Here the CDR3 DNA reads TGTGCCAGCAGTGAGACAGTCCACTATGGCTACACCTTC.

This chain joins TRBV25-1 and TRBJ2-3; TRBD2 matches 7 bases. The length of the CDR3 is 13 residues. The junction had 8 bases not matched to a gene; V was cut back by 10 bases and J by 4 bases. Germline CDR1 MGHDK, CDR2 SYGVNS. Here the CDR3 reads CATTLAGADTQYF. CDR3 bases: TGTGCCACCACCTTGGCGGGAGCAGATACGCAGTATTTT.

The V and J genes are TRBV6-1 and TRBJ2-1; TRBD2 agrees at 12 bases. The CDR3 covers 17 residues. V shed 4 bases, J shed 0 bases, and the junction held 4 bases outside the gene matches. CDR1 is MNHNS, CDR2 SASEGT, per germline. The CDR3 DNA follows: TGTGCCAGCAGTGTTCCGACTAGCGGGAGCTCCTACAATGAGCAGTTCTTC. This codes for CASSVPTSGSSYNEQFF.

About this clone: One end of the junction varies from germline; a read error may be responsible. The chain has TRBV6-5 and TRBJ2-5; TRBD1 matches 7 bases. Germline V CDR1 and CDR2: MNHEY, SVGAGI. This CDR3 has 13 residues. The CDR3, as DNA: TGTGCCAGCAGTTTCGACAGGGAAGAGACCCTGTACTTC. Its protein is CASSFDREETLYF.